What follows are 29 T cell receptor beta chains derived from one specimen sequenced in a study of PD-L1 blockade in urothelial cancer. Only in-frame clones appear in the TCRdb table, and some are missing; sequencing was by immunoSEQ multiplex PCR. In the table there are about 20,000 clones, 85% to 90% of which are singletons. Sample: PBMCs, taken around atezolizumab (anti-PD-L1) treatment. Receptor source: a man aged 50 or older with urothelial cancer.

This CDR3 reads CASSLGGSETQYF. CDR3 sequence (DNA): TGCGCCAGCAGCTTGGGAGGTAGCGAGACCCAGTACTTC. The chain couples TRBV5-1 to TRBJ2-5; no clear D. Germline CDR1 SGHRS, CDR2 YFSETQ. The CDR3 is 13 residues long. V was clipped by 0 bases and J by 5 bases, with 8 bases between them.

This sequence joins TRBV27 and TRBJ1-6; a possible D gene is TRBD1 (5 bases). V shed 9 bases and J shed 7 bases, with 19 bases lying between them. Germline lookup yields CDR1 MNHEY and CDR2 SMNVEV (reference sequence). The CDR3 contains 15 residues. CDR3 nucleotides: TGTGCCAGGTTGACGGGACTACACAAAAATTCACCCCTCCACTTT. Protein sequence: CARLTGLHKNSPLHF.

The chain carries TRBV6-4 and TRBJ2-2; 10 bases match TRBD2. The CDR3 has 14 amino acids. The V segment lost 8 bases and the J segment 0 bases; nucleotides outside the gene matches: 0. Germline V gene sequence: CDR1 MRHNA, CDR2 SNTAGT. In DNA form, the CDR3 reads TGTGCCAGCGGGACTAGCGCGAACACCGGGGAGCTGTTTTTT. Translation: CASGTSANTGELFF.

The rearrangement joins TRBV19 to TRBJ1-2, with D perhaps TRBD1 (5 bases). Germline V lookup: CDR1 LNHDA, CDR2 SQIVND (reference sequence). The CDR3 has 15 residues. V lost 1 base and J 3 bases, leaving 12 bases between the germline ends. The CDR3 region has the DNA TGTGCCAGTAGTATAGCGGGGGACGCCTACTATGGCTACACCTTC. It translates to CASSIAGDAYYGYTF.

The chain uses TRBV30 and TRBJ1-2, with D uncertain. The CDR3 is 13 amino acids. Germline loops: CDR1 GTSNPN, CDR2 SVGIG (reference sequence). V lost 6 bases, J lost 3 bases, and 14 bases lay in between. The CDR3: CACPSRAHYGYTF. The CDR3 DNA reads TGTGCCTGCCCCTCGAGGGCTCACTATGGCTACACCTTC.

This sequence joins TRBV6-1 and TRBJ1-6; a weak D match, TRBD1 (5 bases). Germline V gives CDR1 MNHNS, CDR2 SASEGT. V was cut by 4 bases and J by 7 bases, with 20 bases left in between. The CDR3 sequence is 17 residues long. The CDR3 is CASSGSLSGARNSPLHF. The DNA for the CDR3 is TGTGCCAGCAGTGGGTCTTTATCTGGGGCGAGGAATTCACCCCTCCACTTT.

The chain recombines TRBV2 with TRBJ1-5, with TRBD1 identical over 9 bases. J gave up 0 bases and V 5 bases, and 8 bases lay outside the gene matches. The germline V gene encodes CDR1 SNHLY and CDR2 FYNNEI. The CDR3 consists of 17 residues. DNA for the CDR3: TGTGCCAGCAGTTGGGACAGGGATGGGGATAGCAATCAGCCCCAGCATTTT. It is translated as CASSWDRDGDSNQPQHF.

The V gene is TRBV14, the J gene TRBJ1-1; D is possibly TRBD1 (6 bases). The V end lost 0 bases, the J end lost 1 base, and 12 bases lay between the germline ends. The length of the CDR3 is 16 residues. The germline V gene has CDR1 SGHDN and CDR2 FVKESK. The CDR3 DNA reads TGTGCCAGCAGCCAAGATGGGGGCAGACAGAACACTGAAGCTTTCTTT. Amino acid sequence: CASSQDGGRQNTEAFF.

The chain has TRBV2 and TRBJ2-5; 9 nucleotides agree with TRBD2. The CDR3 length is 14 residues. Germline V gene data show CDR1 as SNHLY and CDR2 as FYNNEI. The V and J ends lost 6 bases and 2 bases, in that order; junction bases with no gene match: 4. The CDR3 protein is CASRQTSGQETQYF. The CDR3, as DNA: TGTGCCAGCAGACAAACTAGCGGGCAAGAGACCCAGTACTTC.

The chain is built from TRBV5-4 and TRBJ2-7; no reliable D call. The CDR3 runs to 12 residues. Germline CDR1 is SGHNT and CDR2 is YYREEE (reference sequence). V lost 4 bases to trimming and J lost 7 bases, with 12 bases between them. CDR3 in DNA: TGTGCCAGCAGCCCCTCGGGTGGGGAGCAGTACTTC. Amino acid sequence: CASSPSGGEQYF.

The V gene is TRBV29-1, the J gene TRBJ2-5, with D possibly being TRBD1 (5 bases). Germline CDR1 and CDR2: SQVTM and ANQGSEA. The CDR3 has 14 residues. Between the trimmed V and J ends, which lost 0 bases and 1 base, there was a span of 9 bases. As DNA, the CDR3 is TGCAGCGTTGAAGACTCGCAGGGCCAAGAGACCCAGTACTTC. Its translation: CSVEDSQGQETQYF.

This chain links TRBV7-3 with TRBJ2-2; 15 positions match TRBD2. V dropped 1 base and J dropped 3; count of bases not matched to a gene: 6. CDR1 and CDR2 (germline): SGHTA, FQGTGA. CDR3 length: 19 residues. CDR3 amino acids: CASSLNGLAGGLDTGELFF. The CDR3 bases are TGTGCCAGCAGCTTAAACGGACTAGCGGGGGGGCTAGACACCGGGGAGCTGTTTTTT.

V is TRBV5-4 and J is TRBJ2-3, with D tentatively TRBD2 (5 bases). The CDR3 is 16 residues long. Germline loops: CDR1 SGHNT, CDR2 YYREEE (reference sequence). V lost 4 bases and J lost 2, with 17 bases in between. Here the CDR3 reads CASSRPGLYTTDTQYF. The CDR3 DNA follows: TGTGCCAGCAGCCGACCTGGACTTTACACCACAGATACGCAGTATTTT.

J is TRBJ1-2 and V is TRBV6-6, with D hard to call. Germline V gene lookup returns CDR1 MNHNY and CDR2 SVGAGI (reference sequence). V was cut by 6 bases and J by 2 bases, with 7 bases left in between. The CDR3 has 12 amino acids. The CDR3, as DNA: TGTGCCAGCAGCTCCTCCAACTATGGCTACACCTTC. Its translation: CASSSSNYGYTF.

The chain links TRBV7-9 to TRBJ2-1, with no clear D. This CDR3 region has 17 residues. CDR1 and CDR2 from the germline V gene are SEHNR and FQNEAQ (reference sequence). Trimming removed 2 bases from V and 0 bases from J, with 14 bases in between. The CDR3 sequence is CASSLPPGISSYNEQFF. As DNA, the CDR3 is TGTGCCAGCAGCTTACCCCCGGGTATTAGCTCCTACAATGAGCAGTTCTTC.

The chain combines TRBV5-4 with TRBJ1-2; 7 nucleotides agree with TRBD1. V was pared by 2 bases and J by 5 bases, with 12 bases of the junction left unmatched. Germline lookup yields CDR1 SGHNT and CDR2 YYREEE (reference sequence). This CDR3 region has 16 residues. CDR3 in amino acids: CASSFPGQPNGYGYTF. The CDR3 DNA reads TGTGCCAGCAGCTTTCCGGGACAGCCCAATGGGTATGGCTACACCTTC.

The CDR3 sequence: CASSLDDRAKQPQHF. CDR3 nucleotide sequence: TGTGCCAGCAGCTTAGACGACAGGGCGAAGCAGCCCCAGCATTTT. The V call is TRBV7-2, the J call TRBJ1-5, with 7 bases fitting TRBD1. Losses at the gene ends were 1 base for V and 7 bases for J; bases not matched to a gene: 7. Germline V gene lookup returns CDR1 SGHTA and CDR2 FQGNSA. The CDR3 consists of 15 residues.

The V call is TRBV18, the J call TRBJ2-7; 10 bases agree with TRBD2. Germline lookup yields CDR1 KGHSH and CDR2 LQKENI. CDR3 length: 16 amino acids. V was pared by 3 bases and J by 1 base, with 6 bases of the junction left unmatched. This CDR3 is CASSPQTSGFSYEQYF. The CDR3 DNA reads TGTGCCAGCTCACCCCAGACTAGCGGGTTTTCCTACGAGCAGTACTTC.

The chain is built from TRBV28 and TRBJ2-7; 9 bases align to TRBD1. The ends lost 2 bases at V and 4 bases at J; junction bases unmatched: 18. The CDR3 has 19 residues. CDR1 and CDR2 from the germline V gene are MDHEN and SYDVKM. CDR3 sequence reads: CASSLVILFSGTGTYEQYF. Here the CDR3 DNA reads TGTGCCAGCAGTTTAGTAATTCTCTTTTCAGGGACAGGGACTTACGAGCAGTACTTC.

This chain joins TRBV29-1 and TRBJ2-7; no firm D call. Germline V gene sequence: CDR1 SQVTM, CDR2 ANQGSEA. Trimming removed 0 bases from V and 7 bases from J, with 13 bases in between. The CDR3 is made up of 13 amino acids. Here the CDR3 reads CSVEDHPTLEQYF. The CDR3 DNA sequence: TGCAGCGTTGAAGATCACCCTACCCTGGAGCAGTACTTC.

V is TRBV10-1 and J is TRBJ2-3, with 9 bases identical to TRBD1. CDR3 size: 16 residues. Germline V CDR1 and CDR2: WNHNN, SYGVQD (reference sequence). Losses at the gene ends were 4 bases for V and 5 bases for J; bases not matched to a gene: 10. The CDR3 DNA is TGCGCCAGCAGTGCCCGGGACAGGGTGTCCCTAGATACGCAGTATTTT. It yields the protein CASSARDRVSLDTQYF.

The CDR3 sequence is CASSSQGNQPQHF. CDR3 nucleotide sequence: TGTGCCAGCAGCTCACAGGGTAATCAGCCCCAGCATTTT. The gene calls are TRBV7-9 and TRBJ1-5; possibly TRBD1 for D (6 bases). The CDR3 spans 13 residues. Looked up from germline, CDR1 is SEHNR and CDR2 is FQNEAQ (reference sequence). Trimming left V 4 bases short and J 4 bases short, with 8 bases between.

The gene calls are TRBV7-9 and TRBJ1-5, with D possibly matching TRBD1 (6 bases). V gave up 4 bases and J gave up 0 bases, with 13 bases separating them. Germline CDR1 and CDR2: SEHNR and FQNEAQ (reference sequence). There are 16 residues in the CDR3. CDR3 sequence reads: CASSSGTSDSNQPQHF. In DNA form, the CDR3 reads TGTGCCAGCAGCTCGGGGACATCCGATAGCAATCAGCCCCAGCATTTT.

This chain connects TRBV14 to TRBJ2-1; D not resolved. This CDR3 spans 13 amino acids. Germline V lookup: CDR1 SGHDN, CDR2 FVKESK. Trimming removed 1 base from V and 9 bases from J, with 10 bases in between. CDR3 amino acids: CASSQVIAAEQFF. CDR3 DNA: TGTGCCAGCAGCCAAGTCATAGCCGCTGAGCAGTTCTTC.

This clone has just a few counts. The V gene is TRBV6-1, the J gene TRBJ2-1; 10 bases fit TRBD1. The CDR3 length is 15 residues. In germline, CDR1 is MNHNS, CDR2 SASEGT. Trimming removed 5 bases from V and 4 bases from J; junction bases left unmatched: 5. CDR3 sequence (DNA): TGTGCCAGCAGTCCCGGGACAGGGGATTACAATGAGCAGTTCTTC. Its translation is CASSPGTGDYNEQFF.

The sample holds one count of this clone. This chain joins TRBV6-6 and TRBJ2-7; TRBD2 agrees at 10 bases. Trimming took 4 bases from V and 2 from J; bases not matched to a gene: 5. Germline assignment: CDR1 MNHNY and CDR2 SVGAGI (reference sequence). CDR3 length equals 15 residues. CDR3 sequence: CASSSDSGGPYEQYF. The CDR3 DNA is TGTGCCAGCAGTTCTGATAGCGGGGGGCCCTACGAGCAGTACTTC.

This rearrangement joins TRBV5-1 to TRBJ2-5; TRBD1 matches 10 bases. CDR3 size: 15 residues. Germline V lookup: CDR1 SGHRS, CDR2 YFSETQ. V shed 3 bases and J 5 bases; nucleotides not matched to a gene: 7. As DNA, the CDR3 is TGCGCCAGCAGCTCTTACGGGACAGGGGTGGAGACCCAGTACTTC. Protein: CASSSYGTGVETQYF.

The V call is TRBV9, the J call TRBJ2-1; weak D call: TRBD1 (6 bases). Looked up from germline, CDR1 is SGDLS and CDR2 is YYNGEE. This CDR3 spans 13 amino acids. Trimming shortened V by 0 bases and J by 7 bases, and 8 bases separated the two germline ends. The DNA for the CDR3 is TGTGCCAGCAGCGTAGACAGGGCGAATGAGCAGTTCTTC. Translation: CASSVDRANEQFF. The whole variable domain, remainder taken from reference TRBV9 and TRBJ2-1, is DSGVTQTPKHLITATGQRVTLRCSPRSGDLSVYWYQQSLDQGLQFLIQYYNGEERAKGNILERFSAQQFPDLHSELNLSSLELGDSALYFCASSVDRANEQFFGPGTRLTVL.

The chain uses TRBV11-3 and TRBJ2-1, with TRBD1 matching 7 bases. Germline V gene sequence: CDR1 SGHNT, CDR2 YENEEA. Trimming took 3 bases from V and 5 from J; bases not matched to a gene: 1. CDR3 length: 13 residues. The CDR3 spells CASSFGTDNEQFF. CDR3 DNA: TGTGCCAGCAGCTTTGGGACAGACAATGAGCAGTTCTTC.